This TCR beta chain originates from a study of T cells in Graves' hyperthyroidism and ophthalmopathy. Exclusion followed for patients with uncontrolled infection, other autoimmune disease, pregnancy or lactation. Amplification targeted TCR beta CDR3 regions from RNA transcripts. HTBI primers were the set used in a first-round RT-PCR of the TCR CDR3. TCRdb analysed the multiplex PCR reads with MiXCR anew, one entry per CDR3 protein. The repertoire consists of about 160,000 distinct CDR3 sequences, with 9.4% occurring once and the leading ten covering roughly 23%. The CDR3 length is 17 residues. Unmatched junction bases numbered 10, after V lost 3 bases and J lost 2 bases. Germline assignment: CDR1 GTSNPN and CDR2 SVGIG (reference sequence). This clonotype was recorded many times.

V is TRBV30 and J is TRBJ1-5; 10 bases match TRBD1. The TCR was taken from a woman aged 18-30 years with Graves' hyperthyroidism that later progressed to Graves' ophthalmopathy. What was sequenced was blood. CDR3: CAWRLSIGTGGNQPQHF. The CDR3 DNA follows: TGTGCCTGGAGGTTATCCATCGGGACAGGGGGCAATCAGCCCCAGCATTTT.